Sequencing of this T cell receptor beta chain was carried out in a study of shared clonotypes between healthy human individuals. Study summary: Used for every donor were three CD4 naive, three CD4 memory, two CD8 naive and one CD8 memory plate.

CD45RO-negative cells were positively selected for CCR7, leaving out terminally differentiated effector memory CD45RA+ cells. Donors included only healthy HIV-negative adults lacking recent acute infections or vaccinations. CDR1 and CDR2 from the germline V gene are SNHLY and FYNNEI. V lost 1 base and J lost 9; bases outside the gene matches: 12. There are 18 residues in the CDR3. Sorted-subset replicate PCR reactions contained approximately 190 ng DNA, corresponding to some 28,000 T cell genomes. In the authors' methods: Junction-only immunoSEQ sequences carried no quality scores, so filtering differed. Produced via immunoSEQ multiplex PCR; TCRdb's table is partial and in-frame only. From that table come the V and J calls and clone size; the DNA was used to work out D and trimming. The sample lists 2 million to 2.5 million clones, 85% to 95% occurring once.

This TCR was sampled from a man aged 18 to 29 in good health. Some clones in this sample may be carry-over from other donors' samples. The sample comprised naive CD8+ T cells from PBMCs. The V and J genes are TRBV2 and TRBJ2-1; 13 bases agree with TRBD2. The CDR3 is CASSEGKVTSGRLGEQFF. CDR3 nucleotide sequence: TGTGCCAGCAGTGAAGGGAAGGTGACTAGCGGGAGGCTTGGTGAGCAGTTCTTC.